This T cell receptor beta chain was recovered during a study of PD-L1 blockade in urothelial cancer. CDR3 length: 14 residues. CDR1 is SGHAT and CDR2 is FQNNGV in the germline V gene. Trimming removed 2 bases at V and 2 bases at J, with 9 bases between. Profiled with immunoSEQ multiplex PCR; TCRdb holds only in-frame clones, not every one. The sample records tens of thousands of clones, roughly 84% being singletons. Time point described: peripheral blood 6 weeks after treatment start. This chain uses TRBV11-2 with TRBJ1-2; no clear D gene. The specimen comprised PBMCs, sampled around atezolizumab (anti-PD-L1) treatment. This clonotype was sampled from a man over 45 with urothelial cancer. The chain's CDR3 is CASSLLSVNYGYTF. The CDR3 DNA sequence: TGTGCCAGCAGCTTATTGTCGGTAAACTATGGCTACACCTTC.